Detailed here is one T cell receptor (beta chain). Its target is not known. This sample is part of a study of blood T cells in healthy people across ages. Study-wide findings and caveats: Per million T cells, TCR beta diversity dropped roughly linearly as age increased.

Combining a sample-barcoded 5' primer with a J-beta primer mix, a second PCR ran for about 6 to 11 cycles. Via MiXCR, TCRdb re-called the 5' RACE reads, giving one row per CDR3 protein. The sample lists over 500,000 distinct CDR3 sequences, about 28% occurring once. CDR1 is MNHEY and CDR2 is SMNVEV in the germline V gene (reference sequence). Trimming pared 4 bases from V and 0 bases from J, leaving 12 bases between. The CDR3 consists of 15 residues. This same sample was also taken into another study, of T cells of mothers and their children.

This chain joins TRBV27 and TRBJ1-1; D is uncertain. Specimen: blood. This TCR came from a boy aged 2-9 years in good health. CDR3 nucleotides: TGTGCCAGCAGTTCCTCCCCATACCTGAACACTGAAGCTTTCTTT. This gives the protein CASSSSPYLNTEAFF.